This paragraph reports one T cell receptor (beta chain). Its antigen is still unknown. The repertoire was sequenced with immunoSEQ multiplex PCR; TCRdb's copy has only in-frame clones and lacks some. The data show about 24,000 clones, with roughly three quarters seen just once and 10% to 13% held by the top ten. The sample comes from a study of vaccination effects on CD4 cells after COVID-19. Study details: Participants were given two doses of BNT162b2 or mRNA-1273 vaccine.

Before sequencing took place, the ViraFEST assay used viral peptide pools to expand antigen-specific CD4+ T cells. At the end of roughly 9 days of culture, CD4+ T cells were isolated. The healthy vaccine recipients, who had no prior SARS-CoV-2 infection, showed negative nucleocapsid antibodies. Approximately 2.1 million PBMC were placed in each well, which was supplemented with 10 IU/ml IL-2 and about 10 ug/ml peptides. V lost 5 bases to trimming and J lost 1 base; unmatched junction nucleotides: 7. CDR3 length: 17 residues. The V gene's germline CDR1 is SGHTA and CDR2 FQGNSA. The receptor comes from a human donor who received a COVID-19 vaccine. The genes are TRBV7-2 and TRBJ2-3; 12 bases match TRBD2. Sequenced here: CD4+ T cells from PBMCs cultured with HCoV-NL63 spike peptides, sampled before COVID-19 vaccination. CDR3 nucleotides: TGTGCCAGCAGCGCCCGACTAGCGGGAGATCGCACAGATACGCAGTATTTT. It specifies CASSARLAGDRTDTQYF.